The 26 T cell receptor beta chains below all came from one sample that was sequenced in a study of T and B cells in COVID-19 patients. TRB was amplified from about 250-500 ng of blood genomic DNA. TRB rearrangements were amplified by multiplex PCR with BIOMED2 TRB-A/B primers. TCRdb itself ran the multiplex PCR reads through MiXCR, one entry per CDR3 protein. This sample has about 14,000 distinct CDR3 sequences, with 29% found just once. The specimen was blood. Every receptor here comes from a human donor who had recovered from COVID-19.

The V call is TRBV27, the J call TRBJ2-7; the D gene is possibly TRBD1 (5 bases). CDR3 length: 12 residues. CDR1 MNHEY and CDR2 SMNVEV come from the germline V gene (reference sequence). V lost 6 bases and J lost 2, with 8 bases in between. The CDR3 is CASRAGPYEQYF. The CDR3 DNA sequence: TGTGCCAGCAGGGCAGGGCCCTACGAGCAGTACTTC.

The chain links TRBV7-2 to TRBJ2-7; 7 bases line up with TRBD2. V was clipped by 0 bases and J by 4 bases; unmatched bases: 12. Germline V gene data show CDR1 as SGHTA and CDR2 as FQGNSA. The CDR3 loop spans 17 amino acids. CDR3 protein: CASSLAGRGDLEYEQYF. As DNA, the CDR3 is TGTGCCAGCAGCTTAGCAGGTCGGGGGGATTTGGAATACGAGCAGTACTTC.

The table lists this clonotype with a few counts. The chain couples TRBV19 to TRBJ2-4; maybe TRBD1 (6 bases). V dropped 7 bases and J dropped 9 bases, with 22 bases sitting between them. Per the germline V gene, CDR1 is LNHDA and CDR2 is SQIVND (reference sequence). The CDR3 contains 15 residues. This CDR3 reads CASTPRQGISGIQYF. DNA for the CDR3: TGTGCCAGTACTCCCCGTCAGGGGATCAGCGGCATTCAGTACTTC.

This clonotype was seen once. The chain couples TRBV7-2 to TRBJ2-1; tentatively, D is TRBD2 (6 bases). The CDR3 spans 15 residues. V was pared by 5 bases and J by 1 base, with 12 bases between. The germline gives CDR1 SGHTA, CDR2 FQGNSA. CDR3 nucleotides: TGTGCCAGCAGCCATCCAGGAGGGTCCTACAATGAGCAGTTCTTC. Translated, it gives CASSHPGGSYNEQFF. The full variable domain, in which reference TRBV7-2 and TRBJ2-1 provide the parts outside the CDR3, is GAGVSQSPSNKVTEKGKDVELRCDPISGHTALYWYRQSLGQGLEFLIYFQGNSAPDKSGLPSDRFSAERTGGSVSTLTIQRTQQEDSAVYLCASSHPGGSYNEQFFGPGTRLTVL.

This clonotype is categorized as medium-sized. This chain links TRBV6-5 with TRBJ2-1; weak D call: TRBD1 (6 bases). Germline V CDR1 and CDR2: MNHEY, SVGAGI. V lost 6 bases, J lost 7 bases, and 10 bases lay in between. This CDR3 is built from 12 residues. The CDR3 sequence is CASSQDSNEQFF. CDR3 nucleotide sequence: TGTGCCAGCAGCCAGGACAGTAATGAGCAGTTCTTC.

This clonotype was recorded at least ten times. V gene TRBV27 combines with J gene TRBJ2-3, with TRBD1 as a possible D gene (6 bases). V gave up 3 bases and J gave up 10 bases, with 14 bases separating them. Germline CDR1 and CDR2: MNHEY and SMNVEV (reference sequence). The CDR3 is 13 amino acids. CDR3 protein: CASSFRDTLAQYF. Written as DNA, the CDR3 is TGTGCCAGCAGTTTCCGGGACACCCTGGCGCAGTATTTT.

A few counts support this clonotype. The chain links TRBV30 to TRBJ1-1; D not resolved. Trimming left V 7 bases short and J 4 bases short, with 7 bases between. The CDR3 spans 10 residues. CDR1 GTSNPN and CDR2 SVGIG come from the germline V gene (reference sequence). This chain's CDR3 is CASSFTEAFF. CDR3 bases: TGTGCCTCTAGTTTCACTGAAGCTTTCTTT.

The J gene is TRBJ2-2, the V gene TRBV14, with 8 bases identical to TRBD2. Germline assignment: CDR1 SGHDN and CDR2 FVKESK. The length of the CDR3 is 15 residues. V shed 2 bases and J 4 bases; nucleotides not matched to a gene: 3. The CDR3 nucleotides are TGTGCCAGCAGCCAACATCTAGCGGGCACCGGGGAGCTGTTTTTT. The encoded protein is CASSQHLAGTGELFF.

This clonotype was detected ten times or more. This chain joins TRBV7-2 and TRBJ2-1; TRBD2 matches at 8 bases. V trimming: 6 bases; J trimming: 5 bases; junction bases outside the gene matches: 6. CDR1 SGHTA and CDR2 FQGNSA come from the germline V gene. CDR3 length equals 14 residues. The CDR3 sequence: CASSIAGYHNEQFF. DNA of the CDR3: TGTGCCAGCAGTATAGCGGGATACCACAATGAGCAGTTCTTC.

This clonotype was counted only a few times. This chain uses TRBV6-4 with TRBJ2-7; D unclear. The V gene lost 2 bases and the J gene lost 1 base, with 15 bases spanning the gap. The length of the CDR3 is 16 residues. Germline V gene data show CDR1 as MRHNA and CDR2 as SNTAGT. CDR3 coding DNA: TGTGCCAGCAGTGACGGCCCGACCACCTATTCCTACGAGCAGTACTTC. Translating gives CASSDGPTTYSYEQYF.

This clonotype was detected a few times. This chain links TRBV5-4 with TRBJ2-1; 9 bases are a match to TRBD1. Losses at the gene ends were 4 bases for V and 5 bases for J; bases not matched to a gene: 7. There are 15 residues in the CDR3. Germline CDR1 SGHNT, CDR2 YYREEE (reference sequence). The CDR3 bases are TGTGCCAGCAGCCACCCCGGGACAGGGAACAATGAGCAGTTCTTC. Its protein is CASSHPGTGNNEQFF.

The chain uses TRBV12-3 or TRBV12-4 and TRBJ2-4; no definite D call. CDR3 length: 14 residues. Trimming removed 10 bases at V and 2 bases at J, with 15 bases between. The CDR3 reads CATTLGETKNIQYF. The CDR3 DNA reads as TGTGCCACCACTCTAGGTGAAACCAAAAACATTCAGTACTTC.

This clonotype was detected ten times or more. This rearrangement joins TRBV19 to TRBJ2-5; 9 bases match TRBD2. V lost 5 bases, J lost 1 base, and 5 bases stayed unmatched. There are 15 residues in the CDR3. CDR1 and CDR2 from the germline V gene are LNHDA and SQIVND (reference sequence). In nucleotides, the CDR3 is TGTGCCAGTAGTTTCCTAGCGGGACCCCAAGAGACCCAGTACTTC. As protein: CASSFLAGPQETQYF. The full variable domain, in which reference TRBV19 and TRBJ2-5 provide the parts outside the CDR3, is DGGITQSPKYLFRKEGQNVTLSCEQNLNHDAMYWYRQDPGQGLRLIYYSQIVNDFQKGDIAEGYSVSREKKESFPLTVTSAQKNPTAFYLCASSFLAGPQETQYFGPGTRLLVL.

The chain couples TRBV12-3 or TRBV12-4 to TRBJ2-3; D remains unclear. Deletions cut 5 bases from V and 7 bases from J, with 10 bases between. This CDR3 comprises 12 residues. CDR3 in DNA: TGTGCCAGCAGTCGTAATGGGAATACGCAGTATTTT. Its translation is CASSRNGNTQYF.

This clonotype was detected only a few times. V is TRBV6-2 or TRBV6-3 and J is TRBJ2-6; a possible D gene is TRBD1 (5 bases). V gave up 2 bases and J gave up 4 bases, with 15 bases separating them. This CDR3 comprises 17 residues. CDR1 and CDR2 (germline): MNHEY, SVGEGT. The CDR3 sequence is CASSYRGSGSGANVLTF. The CDR3 DNA is TGTGCCAGCAGTTACAGGGGCTCAGGGTCCGGGGCCAACGTCCTGACTTTC.

This clonotype has a count of ten or more. The rearrangement uses TRBV6-2 or TRBV6-3 and TRBJ2-7; 8 bases map to TRBD2. Unmatched junction bases numbered 9, after V lost 3 bases and J lost 5 bases. The germline V gene encodes CDR1 MNHEY and CDR2 SVGEGT. This CDR3 region has 15 residues. The CDR3 is CASSYKLADFDEQYF. CDR3 sequence (DNA): TGTGCCAGCAGTTATAAACTAGCGGATTTTGACGAGCAGTACTTC.

The V gene is TRBV6-2 or TRBV6-3, the J gene TRBJ1-2; D is undetermined. V lost 5 bases to trimming and J lost 8 bases, with 15 bases between them. The CDR3 extends over 13 amino acids. Germline-derived CDR1 and CDR2 are MNHEY and SVGEGT. The CDR3 DNA is TGTGCCAGCAGTCCGGACCGTCGGAAGGGCTACACCTTC. It encodes CASSPDRRKGYTF.

This clonotype has just a few counts. The chain uses TRBV6-6 and TRBJ1-2; 7 nucleotides line up with TRBD1. Germline lookup yields CDR1 MNHNY and CDR2 SVGAGI (reference sequence). The CDR3 is 14 amino acids. The ends lost 5 bases at V and 4 bases at J; junction bases unmatched: 7. CDR3 coding DNA: TGTGCCAGCAGTGAGGCGGGACAGCTCTATGGCTACACCTTC. Its translation is CASSEAGQLYGYTF.

This clonotype appeared a few times. The chain recombines TRBV6-6 with TRBJ1-2, with TRBD1 as a possible D gene (6 bases). Per germline, CDR1 MNHNY and CDR2 SVGAGI (reference sequence). The CDR3 is made up of 15 amino acids. V was cut by 4 bases and J by 4 bases, with 16 bases left in between. The CDR3 nucleotides are TGTGCCAGCAGTTCCCGAACAGGGAAGAGCTATGGCTACACCTTC. Residues: CASSSRTGKSYGYTF.

The V gene is TRBV6-6, the J gene TRBJ1-2; D is uncertain. V gave up 8 bases and J gave up 4 bases, with 26 bases separating them. CDR3 size: 17 residues. Germline V gives CDR1 MNHNY, CDR2 SVGAGI (reference sequence). The CDR3 sequence: CASLKTSGDTFLYGYTF. The CDR3 coding sequence is TGTGCCAGCCTAAAAACTTCCGGGGATACTTTCCTCTATGGCTACACCTTC.

V is TRBV24-1 and J is TRBJ2-7; maybe TRBD2 (6 bases). Per germline, CDR1 KGHDR and CDR2 SFDVKD. V gave up 9 bases and J gave up 2 bases, with 13 bases separating them. The CDR3 consists of 13 residues. The DNA of the CDR3 is TGTGCCACCGGGGGGACGGGGCCCTACGAGCAGTACTTC. Translation gives CATGGTGPYEQYF.

This clonotype was seen ten or more times. The chain has TRBV30 and TRBJ2-3; D may be TRBD1 or TRBD2 (5 bases each). This CDR3 has 13 amino acids. Between the trimmed V and J ends, which lost 3 bases and 0 bases, there was a span of 7 bases. Germline V gene data show CDR1 as GTSNPN and CDR2 as SVGIG (reference sequence). The CDR3 loop reads CAWSGASTDTQYF. The CDR3 DNA is TGTGCCTGGAGCGGGGCAAGCACAGATACGCAGTATTTT.

By frequency in the sample, this clonotype is medium-sized. This rearrangement joins TRBV6-2 or TRBV6-3 to TRBJ2-2, with 7 positions matching TRBD1. From germline, CDR1 is MNHEY and CDR2 SVGEGT. The CDR3 is 14 residues long. Trimming took 4 bases from V and 5 from J; bases not matched to a gene: 4. The chain's CDR3 is CASSLTGYTGELFF. For the CDR3, the DNA is TGTGCCAGCAGTTTGACAGGGTATACCGGGGAGCTGTTTTTT.

This clonotype is labeled as medium-sized (0.01 to 0.1%). This chain joins TRBV6-5 and TRBJ2-5; D remains unclear. This CDR3 has 13 residues. The germline V gene encodes CDR1 MNHEY and CDR2 SVGAGI. V was cut by 2 bases and J by 2 bases, with 6 bases left in between. The CDR3 sequence is CASSYPNQETQYF. CDR3 nucleotide sequence: TGTGCCAGCAGTTACCCAAATCAAGAGACCCAGTACTTC.

The V and J genes are TRBV12-3 or TRBV12-4 and TRBJ2-6; TRBD1 might be the D (5 bases). V lost 4 bases and J lost 3, with 16 bases in between. The CDR3 sequence is 17 residues long. CDR3 DNA sequence: TGTGCCAGCAGTTACGGGTGGGCTCAGGGTGGGGCCAACGTCCTGACTTTC. This translates into CASSYGWAQGGANVLTF.

This clonotype was counted only a few times. The chain links TRBV10-3 to TRBJ2-1; 7 bases agree with TRBD1. Trimming at V came to 9 bases and at J to 7 bases, leaving 9 bases not matched to a gene. This CDR3 comprises 13 residues. Germline CDR1 ENHRY, CDR2 SYGVKD. DNA for the CDR3: TGTGCCATTTACAGGGGTTCGGGGAATGAGCAGTTCTTC. This sequence encodes CAIYRGSGNEQFF.